This is a list of T cell receptor beta chains from one sample in a study of blood T cell repertoires in COVID-19. Sequencing used immunoSEQ multiplex PCR; TCRdb keeps in-frame clones, though not all of them. The table lists 150,000 to 250,000 clones, roughly 87% of them singletons. Sequencing was performed on PBMCs or T cells enriched from blood (not recorded which). The receptors originated from a woman aged 25 to 39 who had recovered from COVID-19. Both conserved end residues are part of each CDR3. D genes are given only for firm matches. Clone size is given for some rows only: seen once, a few or many times, or a class if the clone is expanded.

cdr3_aa cdr3_nt d_call j_call cdr3_length clone_size v_call
CASRQGAGEQFF TGTGCCAGCAGGCAGGGGGCCGGTGAGCAGTTCTTC TRBD1 TRBJ2-1 12 - TRBV7-3
CASSLNRGANYGYTF TGTGCCAGCAGCTTAAACAGGGGGGCTAACTATGGCTACACCTTC TRBD1 TRBJ1-2 15 - TRBV7-2
CASSPGLAGGNTQYF TGCGCCAGCAGCCCCGGGCTAGCGGGGGGGAATACGCAGTATTTT TRBD2 TRBJ2-3 15 - TRBV5-1
CASSRTGEIYNEQFF TGTGCCAGCAGCCGAACAGGGGAGATCTACAATGAGCAGTTCTTC TRBD1 TRBJ2-1 15 - TRBV6-4
CASSSSGRANYGYTF TGTGCCAGCAGCTCCTCGGGCAGGGCGAACTATGGCTACACCTTC - TRBJ1-2 15 few TRBV7-9
CASSQGAGVNSPLHF TGTGCCAGCAGCCAAGGGGCCGGAGTTAATTCACCCCTCCACTTT - TRBJ1-6 15 once TRBV7-2
CATRGTGWLSSHNYGYTF TGTGCCACCCGGGGGACAGGGTGGTTGTCAAGCCATAACTATGGCTACACCTTC TRBD1 TRBJ1-2 18 - TRBV10-3
CASIYGGSNTEAFF TGTGCCAGCATTTACGGCGGCAGTAACACTGAAGCTTTCTTT - TRBJ1-1 14 - TRBV6-2/TRBV6-3
CASSSGLTGYTF TGTGCCAGCAGTTCAGGGCTGACTGGCTACACCTTC - TRBJ1-2 12 - TRBV12-3/TRBV12-4
CASSGEAGGLHEQFF TGTGCTAGCAGCGGGGAAGCGGGGGGGCTTCATGAGCAGTTCTTC TRBD2 TRBJ2-1 15 - TRBV7-7
CASSGGLAGLNEQFF TGCGCCAGCAGTGGGGGACTAGCGGGATTAAATGAGCAGTTCTTC TRBD2 TRBJ2-1 15 once TRBV10-1
CASSEPDYGYTF TGTGCCAGCAGTGAACCCGACTATGGCTACACCTTC - TRBJ1-2 12 - TRBV6-1
CASSFPGLDYSEQFF TGTGCCAGCTCCTTCCCGGGACTAGACTACAGTGAGCAGTTCTTC TRBD2 TRBJ2-1 15 - TRBV7-9
CATRSGRGTGELFF TGTGCCACCCGTAGCGGGAGAGGGACCGGGGAGCTGTTTTTT TRBD2 TRBJ2-2 14 - TRBV24-1
CASSVVVGQDNEQFF TGTGCCAGCAGCGTAGTCGTCGGACAGGACAATGAGCAGTTCTTC TRBD1 TRBJ2-1 15 - TRBV9
CASSQDWPGGSYEQYF TGCGCCAGCAGCCAAGACTGGCCGGGAGGTTCCTACGAGCAGTACTTC TRBD2 TRBJ2-7 16 - TRBV4-3
CASSISGESEQYF TGTGCCAGTAGTATATCCGGGGAGAGCGAGCAGTACTTC - TRBJ2-7 13 - TRBV19
CASNTDRTAYGYTF TGTGCCAGCAACACGGACAGGACAGCCTATGGCTACACCTTC TRBD1 TRBJ1-2 14 - TRBV7-9
CASSIFTEAFF TGTGCCAGTAGTATCTTCACTGAAGCTTTCTTT - TRBJ1-1 11 - TRBV19
CASSPVGGPSGGQFF TGTGCCAGCTCACCAGTGGGAGGGCCCTCCGGGGGGCAGTTCTTC TRBD2 TRBJ2-1 15 few TRBV18
CASSLQVPSGNTIYF TGTGCCAGCAGCTTACAGGTTCCCTCTGGAAACACCATATATTTT - TRBJ1-3 15 - TRBV2
CASSAGPGKKTQYF TGTGCCAGCAGTGCCGGGCCAGGGAAAAAGACCCAGTACTTC - TRBJ2-5 14 - TRBV2
CAISQGLAGGVDTQYF TGTGCCATCAGCCAGGGACTAGCGGGAGGGGTGGATACGCAGTATTTT TRBD2 TRBJ2-3 16 - TRBV10-3
CAWSQQQQETQYF TGTGCCTGGAGCCAACAGCAACAAGAGACCCAGTACTTC - TRBJ2-5 13 - TRBV30
CASSHAGTVNEKLFF TGTGCCAGCAGCCACGCCGGGACAGTCAATGAAAAACTGTTTTTT TRBD1 TRBJ1-4 15 - TRBV3-1/TRBV3-2
CASSSRQGTVSYNSPLHF TGTGCCAGCAGCTCCCGACAGGGTACGGTGTCCTATAATTCACCCCTCCACTTT TRBD1 TRBJ1-6 18 - TRBV7-2
CASGVWQGRGNSPLHF TGTGCCAGCGGAGTCTGGCAGGGGCGCGGGAATTCACCCCTCCACTTT - TRBJ1-6 16 - TRBV27
CASSHIQEGKEKLFF TGTGCCAGCAGCCACATACAGGAGGGGAAGGAAAAACTGTTTTTT - TRBJ1-4 15 few TRBV3-1/TRBV3-2
CAWGSSPGGYTF TGTGCCTGGGGTTCCTCGCCGGGTGGCTACACCTTC - TRBJ1-2 12 many TRBV30
CASSALGGYYEQYF TGTGCCAGCAGCGCCTTGGGGGGTTACTACGAGCAGTACTTC - TRBJ2-7 14 once TRBV2
CASSPFTQGSSGYTF TGTGCCAGCAGCCCCTTTACCCAAGGGAGTTCTGGCTACACCTTC - TRBJ1-2 15 - TRBV9
CASRRGQGASEAFF TGTGCCAGCAGACGGGGACAGGGGGCTTCCGAAGCTTTCTTT TRBD1 TRBJ1-1 14 - TRBV13
CASSTTSGSRGEQFF TGTGCCAGCAGTACCACTAGCGGGAGTCGGGGTGAGCAGTTCTTC TRBD2 TRBJ2-1 15 - TRBV28
CASSLLADYNEQFF TGTGCCAGCAGTTTACTAGCGGATTACAATGAGCAGTTCTTC TRBD2 TRBJ2-1 14 - TRBV6-2/TRBV6-3
CASSKGYEQYF TGTGCCAGTAGTAAGGGGTACGAGCAGTACTTC - TRBJ2-7 11 - TRBV19
CASSPSGYAENTGELFF TGTGCCAGCAGCCCTTCGGGATACGCGGAGAACACCGGGGAGCTGTTTTTT - TRBJ2-2 17 - TRBV5-8
CASSPDRGANVLTF TGTGCCAGCAGTCCGGACAGGGGTGCCAACGTCCTGACTTTC TRBD1 TRBJ2-6 14 - TRBV27
CASSRDPGQGHSGNTIYF TGTGCCAGCAGCAGAGATCCGGGACAGGGTCACTCTGGAAACACCATATATTTT - TRBJ1-3 18 few TRBV21-1
CASSQGARTAYTEAFF TGCGCCAGCAGCCAAGGTGCAAGGACAGCTTACACTGAAGCTTTCTTT - TRBJ1-1 16 once TRBV4-3